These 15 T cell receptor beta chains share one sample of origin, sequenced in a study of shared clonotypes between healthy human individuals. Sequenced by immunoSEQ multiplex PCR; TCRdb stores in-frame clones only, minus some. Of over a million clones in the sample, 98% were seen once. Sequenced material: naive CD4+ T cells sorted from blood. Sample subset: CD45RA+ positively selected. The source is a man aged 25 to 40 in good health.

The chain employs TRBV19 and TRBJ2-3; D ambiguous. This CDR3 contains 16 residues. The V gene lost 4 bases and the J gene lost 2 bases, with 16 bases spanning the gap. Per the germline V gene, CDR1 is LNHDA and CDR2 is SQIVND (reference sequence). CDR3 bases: TGTGCCAGTAGTACGCTCCCGGGCGCGATCACAGATACGCAGTATTTT. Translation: CASSTLPGAITDTQYF.

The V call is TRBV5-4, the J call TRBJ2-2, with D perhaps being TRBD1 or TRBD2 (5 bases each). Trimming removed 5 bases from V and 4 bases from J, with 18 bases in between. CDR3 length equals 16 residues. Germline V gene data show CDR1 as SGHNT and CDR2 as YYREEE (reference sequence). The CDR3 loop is CASSPGTGTLTGELFF. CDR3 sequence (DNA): TGTGCCAGCAGTCCCGGGACGGGCACCCTCACCGGGGAGCTGTTTTTT.

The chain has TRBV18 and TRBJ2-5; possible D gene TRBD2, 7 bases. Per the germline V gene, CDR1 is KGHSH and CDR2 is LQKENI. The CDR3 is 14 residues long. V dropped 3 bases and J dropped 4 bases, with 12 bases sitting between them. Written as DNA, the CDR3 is TGTGCCAGCTCACCCGCCGCGGGGGCAGAGACCCAGTACTTC. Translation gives CASSPAAGAETQYF.

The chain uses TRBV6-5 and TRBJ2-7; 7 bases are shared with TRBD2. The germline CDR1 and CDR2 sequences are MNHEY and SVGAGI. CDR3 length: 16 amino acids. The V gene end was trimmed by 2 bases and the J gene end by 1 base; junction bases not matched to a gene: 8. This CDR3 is CASSYRRLAGSYEQYF. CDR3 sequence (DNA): TGTGCCAGCAGTTACCGCAGACTAGCTGGGTCCTACGAGCAGTACTTC.

CDR3 region: CASSLSGRSYNEQFF. The CDR3 region has the DNA TGCGCCAGCAGCTTGTCGGGGAGATCCTACAATGAGCAGTTCTTC. The V gene is TRBV5-1, the J gene TRBJ2-1; D may be TRBD2 (5 bases). Trimming pared 1 base from V and 1 base from J, leaving 9 bases between. Germline CDR1 is SGHRS and CDR2 is YFSETQ. This CDR3 has 15 residues.

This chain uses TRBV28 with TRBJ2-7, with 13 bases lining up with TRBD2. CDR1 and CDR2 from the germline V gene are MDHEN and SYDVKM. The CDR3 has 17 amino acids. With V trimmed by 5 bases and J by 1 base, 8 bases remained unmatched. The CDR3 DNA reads TGTGCCAGCAGTCCGCGCAGGACTAGCGGGAGTTCCTACGAGCAGTACTTC. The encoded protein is CASSPRRTSGSSYEQYF.

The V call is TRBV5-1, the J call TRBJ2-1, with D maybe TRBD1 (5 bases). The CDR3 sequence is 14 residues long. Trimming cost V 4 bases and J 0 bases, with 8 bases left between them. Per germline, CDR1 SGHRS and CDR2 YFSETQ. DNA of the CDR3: TGCGCCAGCAGCCGGCAGGGCTCCTACAATGAGCAGTTCTTC. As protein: CASSRQGSYNEQFF.

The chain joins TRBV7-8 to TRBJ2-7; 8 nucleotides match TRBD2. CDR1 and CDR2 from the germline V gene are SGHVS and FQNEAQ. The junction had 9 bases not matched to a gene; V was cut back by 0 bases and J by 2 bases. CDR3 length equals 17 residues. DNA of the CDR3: TGTGCCAGCAGCTTAGCGATAATCAGCGGGAGCCCCTACGAGCAGTACTTC. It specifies CASSLAIISGSPYEQYF.

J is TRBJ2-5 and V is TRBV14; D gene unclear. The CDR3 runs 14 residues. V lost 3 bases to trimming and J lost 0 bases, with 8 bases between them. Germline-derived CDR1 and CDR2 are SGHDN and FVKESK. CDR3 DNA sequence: TGTGCCAGCAGCCAGCACAAGAACCAAGAGACCCAGTACTTC. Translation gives CASSQHKNQETQYF.

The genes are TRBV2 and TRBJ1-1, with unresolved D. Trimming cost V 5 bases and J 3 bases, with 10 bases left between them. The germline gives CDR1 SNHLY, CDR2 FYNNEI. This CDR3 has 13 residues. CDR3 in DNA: TGTGCCAGCAGTAAAGGCGACCACACTGAAGCTTTCTTT. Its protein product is CASSKGDHTEAFF.

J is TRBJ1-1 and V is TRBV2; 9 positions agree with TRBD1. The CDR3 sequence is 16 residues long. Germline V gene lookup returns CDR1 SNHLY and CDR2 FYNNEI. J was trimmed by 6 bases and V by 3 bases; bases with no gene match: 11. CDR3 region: CASSEGTGSRGAEAFF. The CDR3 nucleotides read TGTGCCAGCAGTGAGGGGACAGGGTCAAGAGGCGCTGAAGCTTTCTTT. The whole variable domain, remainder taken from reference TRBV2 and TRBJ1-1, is EPEVTQTPSHQVTQMGQEVILRCVPISNHLYFYWYRQILGQKVEFLVSFYNNEISEKSEIFDDQFSVERPDGSNFTLKIRSTKLEDSAMYFCASSEGTGSRGAEAFFGQGTRLTVV.

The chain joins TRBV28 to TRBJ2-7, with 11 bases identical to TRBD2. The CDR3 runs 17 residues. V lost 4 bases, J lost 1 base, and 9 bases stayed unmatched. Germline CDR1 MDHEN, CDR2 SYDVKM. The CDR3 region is CASSYLTGTSGSYEQYF. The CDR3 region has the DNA TGTGCCAGCAGTTACCTGACCGGGACTAGCGGTTCCTACGAGCAGTACTTC.

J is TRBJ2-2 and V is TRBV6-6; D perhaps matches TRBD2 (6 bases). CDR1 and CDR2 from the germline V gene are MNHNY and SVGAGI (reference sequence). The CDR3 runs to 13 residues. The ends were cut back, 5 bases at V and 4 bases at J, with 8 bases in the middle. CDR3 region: CASSLASTGELFF. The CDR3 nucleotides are TGTGCCAGCAGTCTAGCGTCCACCGGGGAGCTGTTTTTT.

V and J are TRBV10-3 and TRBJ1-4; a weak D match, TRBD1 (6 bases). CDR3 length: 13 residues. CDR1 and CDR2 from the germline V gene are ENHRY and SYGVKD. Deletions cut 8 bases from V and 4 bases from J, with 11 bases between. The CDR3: CAILDSYNEKLFF. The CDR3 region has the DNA TGTGCCATCTTGGACAGTTATAATGAAAAACTGTTTTTT.

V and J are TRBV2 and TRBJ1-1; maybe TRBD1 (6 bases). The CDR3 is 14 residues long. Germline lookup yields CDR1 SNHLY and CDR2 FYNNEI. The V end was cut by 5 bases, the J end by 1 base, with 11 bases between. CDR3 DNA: TGTGCCAGCAGTACCAGGGGACCGAACACTGAAGCTTTCTTT. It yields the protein CASSTRGPNTEAFF.